These 4 T cell receptor beta chains were sequenced from one sample in a study of T cells in Graves' hyperthyroidism and ophthalmopathy. Amplification yielded TCR beta CDR3 regions, with RNA transcripts as the source. TCR CDR3 underwent first-round RT-PCR with the HTBI primer set. TCRdb passed the multiplex PCR reads through MiXCR, listing each CDR3 protein once. This sample has 300,000 to 400,000 distinct CDR3 sequences, with about 15% found just once. Sequences were obtained from blood. Source of these receptors: a woman in her twenties or thirties with Graves' ophthalmopathy.

This chain links TRBV6-2 or TRBV6-3 with TRBJ1-2, with 9 bases matching TRBD1. The germline V gene encodes CDR1 MNHEY and CDR2 SVGEGT. V dropped 4 bases and J dropped 8; count of bases not matched to a gene: 5. There are 13 residues in the CDR3. The CDR3 DNA reads as TGTGCCAGCAGTTCCACAGGGGGCGGCGGCTACACCTTC. Translation: CASSSTGGGGYTF.

This clonotype was seen ten or more times. This chain links TRBV30 with TRBJ2-2; D gene ambiguous. Germline-derived CDR1 and CDR2 are GTSNPN and SVGIG (reference sequence). This CDR3 is built from 13 residues. With 3 bases removed from V and 1 base from J, the gap between germline ends came to 6 bases. This CDR3 reads CAWSLLNTGELFF. In nucleotides, the CDR3 is TGTGCCTGGAGCCTGTTGAACACCGGGGAGCTGTTTTTT.

A word on this clonotype: As the CDR3 is not closed by the conserved phenylalanine or tryptophan, this likely results from a read error. The rearrangement uses TRBV12-3 or TRBV12-4 and TRBJ1-2; the D gene is possibly TRBD1 (5 bases). This CDR3 region has 13 residues. V dropped 6 bases and J dropped 5 bases, with 13 bases sitting between them. The CDR3 is CASSLSDSYGYTL. The CDR3 DNA follows: TGTGCCAGCAGCTTATCCGACAGTTATGGCTACACCCTC.

This clonotype was detected many times. The chain combines TRBV5-6 with TRBJ1-2; a possible D gene is TRBD1 (6 bases). The CDR3 is 15 residues long. Germline V gives CDR1 SGHDT, CDR2 YYEEEE. Trimming took off 1 base at V and 3 bases at J, with 13 bases between the two ends. CDR3 sequence (DNA): TGTGCCAGCAGCTTGAGTTGGAGACAGGACTATGGCTACACCTTC. This codes for CASSLSWRQDYGYTF.